This passage covers 20 T cell receptor beta chains from one sample sequenced in a study of PD-L1 blockade in urothelial cancer. Noted time point: pretreatment peripheral blood. The data were produced by immunoSEQ multiplex PCR, yet TCRdb's version contains in-frame clones alone and is incomplete. The profile shows about 16,000 clones, approximately 90% of them singletons. Sequencing was performed on PBMCs, taken around atezolizumab (anti-PD-L1) treatment. These receptor sequences come from a man in his 70s with urothelial cancer.

Points on this clone: It is likely a read error, because the conserved phenylalanine at the end of the CDR3 is missing. The chain uses TRBV6-5 and TRBJ1-1, with D tentatively TRBD1 (6 bases). Trimming stripped 5 bases from V and 1 base from J, with 11 bases between. Germline V CDR1 and CDR2: MNHEY, SVGAGI. The CDR3 runs to 14 residues. The CDR3 DNA reads as TGTGCCAGCAGTCAACAGGGTCAGAACACTGAAGCTTTCCTT. This encodes CASSQQGQNTEAFL.

The chain employs TRBV5-4 and TRBJ2-7, with 12 bases fitting TRBD1. The CDR3 sequence is 17 residues long. V gave up 5 bases and J gave up 5 bases; unmatched junction bases: 14. In germline, CDR1 is SGHNT, CDR2 YYREEE (reference sequence). CDR3: CASRPIPGTGGWDEQYF. The CDR3 DNA is TGTGCCAGCAGACCGATCCCCGGGACAGGGGGCTGGGACGAGCAGTACTTC.

The chain employs TRBV5-1 and TRBJ1-5; 7 bases are shared with TRBD1. From germline, CDR1 is SGHRS and CDR2 YFSETQ. The CDR3 extends over 15 amino acids. V dropped 3 bases and J dropped 0; count of bases not matched to a gene: 3. The CDR3 spells CASSSTGSSNQPQHF. Here the CDR3 DNA reads TGCGCCAGCAGCTCGACAGGGAGTAGCAATCAGCCCCAGCATTTT.

This clone was observed a few times. This chain joins TRBV7-9 and TRBJ1-5, with unresolved D. This CDR3 spans 13 amino acids. CDR1 is SEHNR, CDR2 FQNEAQ, per germline (reference sequence). Trimming stripped 1 base from V and 8 bases from J, with 9 bases between. This CDR3 reads CASSLGTGEPQHF. In DNA form, the CDR3 reads TGTGCCAGCAGCTTAGGCACCGGGGAGCCCCAGCATTTT. The complete variable domain, with remaining parts taken from reference TRBV7-9 and TRBJ1-5, reads DTGVSQNPRHKITKRGQNVTFRCDPISEHNRLYWYRQTLGQGPEFLTYFQNEAQLEKSRLLSDRFSAERPKGSFSTLEIQRTEQGDSAMYLCASSLGTGEPQHFGDGTRLSIL.

The chain has TRBV7-6 and TRBJ1-2, with D unclear. This CDR3 has 13 amino acids. Germline loops: CDR1 SGHVS, CDR2 FNYEAQ. Trimming pared 4 bases from V and 3 bases from J, leaving 9 bases between. The DNA of the CDR3 is TGTGCCAGCAGCTCGGGTACATACTATGGCTACACCTTC. Amino acid sequence: CASSSGTYYGYTF.

This clone came up once. V and J are TRBV19 and TRBJ1-5, with a possible D match to TRBD1 (6 bases). V was clipped by 7 bases and J by 4 bases, with 11 bases between them. CDR1 is LNHDA and CDR2 is SQIVND in the germline V gene (reference sequence). The CDR3 totals 13 residues. The CDR3 nucleotides read TGTGCCAGTACACCAGGGGCGAATCAGCCCCAGCATTTT. It codes for CASTPGANQPQHF.

This clone was seen just once. The gene calls are TRBV11-2 and TRBJ2-1, with D tentatively TRBD1 (6 bases). The germline CDR1 and CDR2 sequences are SGHAT and FQNNGV. V dropped 8 bases and J dropped 5 bases, with 13 bases sitting between them. The CDR3 runs 13 residues. CDR3 sequence reads: CASRLTGDNEQFF. CDR3 coding DNA: TGTGCCAGCCGCCTGACAGGAGACAATGAGCAGTTCTTC.

This sequence joins TRBV10-1 and TRBJ1-1, with 7 bases aligning to TRBD1. The CDR3 totals 15 residues. V trimming: 4 bases; J trimming: 0 bases; junction bases outside the gene matches: 5. The germline CDR1 and CDR2 sequences are WNHNN and SYGVQD (reference sequence). The CDR3 DNA is TGCGCCAGCAGTGCAGGGGGGACGGTGAACACTGAAGCTTTCTTT. Protein: CASSAGGTVNTEAFF.

J is TRBJ1-2 and V is TRBV6-5; 8 nucleotides line up with TRBD1. The germline gives CDR1 MNHEY, CDR2 SVGAGI. The ends lost 6 bases at V and 5 bases at J; junction bases unmatched: 11. There are 15 residues in the CDR3. CDR3 DNA: TGTGCCAGCAGACACGGACAGGGAGGGAGATATGGCTACACCTTC. Encoded protein: CASRHGQGGRYGYTF.

A single count supports this clone. V usage is TRBV6-1 and J usage is TRBJ1-2; 8 bases are shared with TRBD1. The V gene's germline CDR1 is MNHNS and CDR2 SASEGT. The CDR3 is 16 residues long. Germline trimming cut 2 bases from V and 8 bases from J; bases unmatched to any gene: 13. In DNA form, the CDR3 reads TGTGCCAGCAGTGAACAGGGGGCGAGATGGGGTGGCGGCTACACCTTC. Translated: CASSEQGARWGGGYTF.

This clone was detected only once. The chain is built from TRBV5-6 and TRBJ2-5; 7 bases are shared with TRBD2. Losses at the gene ends were 1 base for V and 5 bases for J; bases not matched to a gene: 2. The CDR3 totals 13 residues. Per germline, CDR1 SGHDT and CDR2 YYEEEE. This chain's CDR3 is CASSLLGGETQYF. The CDR3 region has the DNA TGTGCCAGCAGCTTGCTGGGGGGGGAGACCCAGTACTTC.

V and J are TRBV10-2 and TRBJ1-3; the D gene is possibly TRBD1 (5 bases). Trimming stripped 2 bases from V and 0 bases from J, with 8 bases between. Germline V gene sequence: CDR1 WSHSY, CDR2 SAAADI. CDR3 length: 15 residues. CDR3 amino acids: CASSELGHSGNTIYF. CDR3 nucleotides: TGCGCCAGCAGTGAGCTGGGGCACTCTGGAAACACCATATATTTT.

This chain uses TRBV9 with TRBJ2-3, with D uncertain. V was shortened by 2 bases and J by 0 bases, with 13 bases between the two germline ends. This CDR3 spans 16 amino acids. CDR1 SGDLS and CDR2 YYNGEE come from the germline V gene. The CDR3 DNA is TGTGCCAGCAGCGTGGGTGCTAGATCGAGCACAGATACGCAGTATTTT. The encoded protein is CASSVGARSSTDTQYF. Variable domain in full (rest from reference TRBV9 and TRBJ2-3): DSGVTQTPKHLITATGQRVTLRCSPRSGDLSVYWYQQSLDQGLQFLIQYYNGEERAKGNILERFSAQQFPDLHSELNLSSLELGDSALYFCASSVGARSSTDTQYFGPGTRLTVL.

The rearrangement uses TRBV5-4 and TRBJ2-1; maybe TRBD1 (6 bases). The CDR3 has 13 amino acids. The germline V and J ends were trimmed by 3 bases and 12 bases, with 16 bases remaining between them. Germline V gives CDR1 SGHNT, CDR2 YYREEE (reference sequence). The chain's CDR3 is CASSSPGEGGQFF. In DNA, the CDR3 is TGTGCCAGCAGCTCCCCAGGGGAAGGAGGGCAGTTCTTC.

The chain couples TRBV2 to TRBJ1-2; D might be TRBD1 (5 bases). The CDR3 extends over 14 amino acids. V was cut by 7 bases and J by 5 bases, with 17 bases left in between. Germline V lookup: CDR1 SNHLY, CDR2 FYNNEI. In DNA, the CDR3 is TGTGCCAGCACAACTAGCCGGGACTCTTATGGCTACACCTTC. Translated, it gives CASTTSRDSYGYTF.

This chain uses TRBV21-1 with TRBJ1-1; the table names TRBD1, a call not compared with the DNA. TRBV21-1 is annotated as a pseudogene. The length of the CDR3 is 14 residues. CDR3 sequence: CASSRGQGNTEAFF. Written as DNA, the CDR3 is TGTGCCAGCAGCAGGGGACAGGGAAACACTGAAGCTTTCTTT.

The CDR3 sequence is CAWTIGTGNQPQHF. The CDR3 DNA follows: TGTGCCTGGACTATAGGGACTGGCAATCAGCCCCAGCATTTT. The rearrangement uses TRBV30 and TRBJ1-5, with D perhaps matching TRBD1 (5 bases). The CDR3 extends over 14 amino acids. Germline values: CDR1 GTSNPN, CDR2 SVGIG (reference sequence). The V gene lost 4 bases and the J gene lost 2 bases, with 12 bases spanning the gap.

The V and J genes are TRBV27 and TRBJ1-1; D unresolved. V was clipped by 4 bases and J by 4 bases, with 13 bases between them. There are 14 residues in the CDR3. The germline V gene encodes CDR1 MNHEY and CDR2 SMNVEV (reference sequence). This CDR3 is CASSSQVASTEAFF. DNA for the CDR3: TGTGCCAGCAGTTCCCAGGTGGCAAGCACTGAAGCTTTCTTT.

This chain uses TRBV19 with TRBJ1-1; D is perhaps TRBD1 (6 bases). Trimming pared 4 bases from V and 0 bases from J, leaving 6 bases between. The germline V gene has CDR1 LNHDA and CDR2 SQIVND (reference sequence). This CDR3 has 13 residues. The CDR3 reads CASSRQVNTEAFF. For the CDR3, the DNA is TGTGCCAGTAGTAGACAGGTGAACACTGAAGCTTTCTTT.

The CDR3 loop reads CATYPNFNYGYTF. DNA for the CDR3: TGTGCCACATATCCCAACTTTAACTATGGCTACACCTTC. The rearrangement uses TRBV6-1 and TRBJ1-2; D call uncertain. The length of the CDR3 is 13 residues. The germline V gene encodes CDR1 MNHNS and CDR2 SASEGT. Trimming shortened V by 10 bases and J by 1 base, and 13 bases separated the two germline ends.